This paragraph covers one T cell receptor (beta chain) sequence. A much larger clone sits a single nucleotide away, making a read error possible. CDR1 and CDR2 (germline): SGHAT, FQNNGV. The CDR3 runs to 12 residues. Deletions cut 0 bases from V and 6 bases from J, with 5 bases between. This record comes from a study of control samples from healthy donors and cancer patients. Libraries were prepared by immunoSEQ multiplex PCR; TCRdb keeps only in-frame clonotypes and omits some of them. The sample shows nearly 200,000 clones, about 90% of them seen only once. This rearrangement joins TRBV11-2 to TRBJ1-2; D gene uncertain. The TCR originated in a man aged 30 to 45 in good health. The sample taken for sequencing was blood. In nucleotides, the CDR3 is TGTGCCAGCAGCTTAGATTTGGATGGCTACACCTTC. The encoded protein is CASSLDLDGYTF.